This T cell receptor beta chain derives from a study of T-cell reconstitution after alpha-beta-depleted transplantation in children. The germline V gene has CDR1 SGHRS and CDR2 YFSETQ. Between the trimmed V and J ends, which lost 6 bases and 6 bases, there was a span of 15 bases. This CDR3 is 14 amino acids long. Unique molecular identifiers were incorporated when the TCRbeta library was constructed. MiXCR was run by TCRdb on the PCR reads, yielding one entry per CDR3 protein. The table has about 230,000 distinct CDR3 sequences, 12% seen once; the top ten hold 2.6%. This clonotype occurred a few times.

The source was PBMCs from the stem cell graft donor, collected from the stem cell graft. This sequence originates from a human donor who donated a stem cell graft to a child with acute lymphoblastic leukemia. This chain uses TRBV5-1 with TRBJ2-2; D gene uncertain. CDR3 bases: TGCGCCAGCAATCCCAGCCCATACCCCGGGGAGCTGTTTTTT. Protein product: CASNPSPYPGELFF.